The 8 T cell receptor beta chains below come from one sample, sequenced in a study of early T cells in non-severe SARS-CoV-2 infection. TCRdb re-called the 5' RACE reads with MiXCR, one entry per CDR3 protein. This table has 75,000 to 90,000 distinct CDR3 sequences, under 15% appearing once. The specimen was whole blood. The receptor source for this set is an adult who was a healthcare worker with PCR-confirmed SARS-CoV-2 infection or an uninfected control (not recorded which).

This clonotype was counted many times. This chain uses TRBV24-1 with TRBJ2-1, with 10 bases fitting TRBD2. The germline gives CDR1 KGHDR, CDR2 SFDVKD. The CDR3 is made up of 15 amino acids. After removal of 5 bases from V and 7 bases from J, the junction contained 7 bases not matched to a gene. Here the CDR3 DNA reads TGTGCCACCAGTGCTGCGACTAGCGGGCGGAATGAGCAGTTCTTC. Its protein is CATSAATSGRNEQFF.

This clonotype was detected a few times. CDR3 amino acids: CASSEGQDTQYF. The CDR3 DNA is TGTGCCAGCAGTGAAGGTCAAGATACGCAGTATTTT. This chain uses TRBV2 with TRBJ2-3; D not certain. The CDR3 runs to 12 residues. Trimming stripped 1 base from V and 5 bases from J, with 4 bases between. Germline V gene data show CDR1 as SNHLY and CDR2 as FYNNEI.

This clonotype was picked up a small number of times. The genes are TRBV25-1 and TRBJ2-1, with 9 bases lining up with TRBD2. The CDR3 sequence is 15 residues long. V was clipped by 5 bases and J by 5 bases; unmatched bases: 7. Germline V gene lookup returns CDR1 MGHDK and CDR2 SYGVNS. Here the CDR3 DNA reads TGTGCCAGCAGTTCGACTAGCGGTCCACACAATGAGCAGTTCTTC. Amino acid sequence: CASSSTSGPHNEQFF.

This clonotype was detected only a few times. The gene calls are TRBV6-5 and TRBJ1-4, with D unclear. The ends were cut back, 0 bases at V and 8 bases at J, with 7 bases in the middle. The CDR3 loop spans 13 amino acids. The V gene's germline CDR1 is MNHEY and CDR2 SVGAGI. In nucleotides, the CDR3 is TGTGCCAGCAGTTACTCTTATCAAGAAAAACTGTTTTTT. Amino acid sequence: CASSYSYQEKLFF.

The chain links TRBV6-8 to TRBJ2-7; unclear D gene. The V end was cut by 4 bases, the J end by 5 bases, with 6 bases between. CDR1 is MNHGY and CDR2 is SAAAGT in the germline V gene. The CDR3 totals 11 residues. CDR3 loop: CASSSIHEQYF. CDR3 DNA: TGTGCCAGCAGTTCCATCCACGAGCAGTACTTC.

This clonotype was seen more than once but under ten times. Here the CDR3 DNA reads TGTGCCAGCAGTTTACTAGCGGGAAACATTCAGTACTTC. It specifies CASSLLAGNIQYF. The chain joins TRBV28 to TRBJ2-4, with TRBD2 matching 8 bases. This CDR3 contains 13 residues. V was pared by 2 bases and J by 6 bases, with 0 bases of the junction left unmatched. In germline, CDR1 is MDHEN, CDR2 SYDVKM.

This clonotype has more than one count but fewer than ten. CDR3 DNA: TGCAGTGCGCTAGTTGTTCCCTACGAGCAGTACTTC. Protein product: CSALVVPYEQYF. This chain uses TRBV20-1 with TRBJ2-7; D remains unclear. CDR1 is DFQATT and CDR2 is SNEGSKA in the germline V gene (reference sequence). CDR3 length: 12 residues. V was cut by 6 bases and J by 2 bases, with 11 bases left in between.

This clonotype was seen only a few times. The rearrangement uses TRBV27 and TRBJ2-3; D perhaps matches TRBD2 (5 bases). The V and J ends lost 6 bases and 6 bases respectively, with 19 bases between them. Germline loops: CDR1 MNHEY, CDR2 SMNVEV (reference sequence). The CDR3 has 15 amino acids. CDR3 coding DNA: TGTGCCAGCAGAACCATAGCGCCCCGGCCGGATACGCAGTATTTT. It yields the protein CASRTIAPRPDTQYF.